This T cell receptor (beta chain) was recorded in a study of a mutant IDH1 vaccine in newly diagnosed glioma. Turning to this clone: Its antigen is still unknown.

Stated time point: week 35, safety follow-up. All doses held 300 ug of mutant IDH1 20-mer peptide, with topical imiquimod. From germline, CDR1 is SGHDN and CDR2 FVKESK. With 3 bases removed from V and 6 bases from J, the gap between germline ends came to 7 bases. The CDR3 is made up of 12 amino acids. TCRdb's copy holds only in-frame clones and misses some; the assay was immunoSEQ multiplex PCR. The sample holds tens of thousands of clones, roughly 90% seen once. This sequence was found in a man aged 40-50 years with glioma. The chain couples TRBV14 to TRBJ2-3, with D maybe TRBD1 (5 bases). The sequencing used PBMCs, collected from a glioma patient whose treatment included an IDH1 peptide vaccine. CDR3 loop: CASSQHRDTQYF. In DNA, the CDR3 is TGTGCCAGCAGCCAGCACAGGGATACGCAGTATTTT. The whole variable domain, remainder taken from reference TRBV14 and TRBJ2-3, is EAGVTQFPSHSVIEKGQTVTLRCDPISGHDNLYWYRRVMGKEIKFLLHFVKESKQDESGMPNNRFLAERTGGTYSTLKVQPAELEDSGVYFCASSQHRDTQYFGPGTRLTVL.